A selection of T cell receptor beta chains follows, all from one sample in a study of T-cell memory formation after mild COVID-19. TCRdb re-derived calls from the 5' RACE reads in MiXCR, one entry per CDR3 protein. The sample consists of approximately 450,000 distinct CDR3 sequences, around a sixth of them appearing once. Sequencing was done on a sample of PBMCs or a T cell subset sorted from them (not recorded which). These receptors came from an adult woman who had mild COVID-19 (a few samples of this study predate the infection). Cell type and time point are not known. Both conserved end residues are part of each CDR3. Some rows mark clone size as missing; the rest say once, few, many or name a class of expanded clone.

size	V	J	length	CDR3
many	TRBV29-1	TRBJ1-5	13	CSVSQGARQPQHF
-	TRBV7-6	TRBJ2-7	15	CASSLTADYTYEQYF
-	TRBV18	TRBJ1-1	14	CASSMGSRNTEAFF
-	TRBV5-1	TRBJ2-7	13	CASSLAEGYEQYF
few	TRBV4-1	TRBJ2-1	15	CASSQVTVGYNEQFF
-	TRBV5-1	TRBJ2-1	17	CASSLWTSDRFYNEQFF
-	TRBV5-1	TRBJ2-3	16	CASSSATAAGRDTQYF
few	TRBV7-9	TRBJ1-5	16	CASSPLGQGAGQPQHF
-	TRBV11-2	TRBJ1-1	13	CASSLPADTEAFF
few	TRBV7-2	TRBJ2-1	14	CASSLSTGRAGQFF
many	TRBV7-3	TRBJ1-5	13	CASSQGINQPQHF